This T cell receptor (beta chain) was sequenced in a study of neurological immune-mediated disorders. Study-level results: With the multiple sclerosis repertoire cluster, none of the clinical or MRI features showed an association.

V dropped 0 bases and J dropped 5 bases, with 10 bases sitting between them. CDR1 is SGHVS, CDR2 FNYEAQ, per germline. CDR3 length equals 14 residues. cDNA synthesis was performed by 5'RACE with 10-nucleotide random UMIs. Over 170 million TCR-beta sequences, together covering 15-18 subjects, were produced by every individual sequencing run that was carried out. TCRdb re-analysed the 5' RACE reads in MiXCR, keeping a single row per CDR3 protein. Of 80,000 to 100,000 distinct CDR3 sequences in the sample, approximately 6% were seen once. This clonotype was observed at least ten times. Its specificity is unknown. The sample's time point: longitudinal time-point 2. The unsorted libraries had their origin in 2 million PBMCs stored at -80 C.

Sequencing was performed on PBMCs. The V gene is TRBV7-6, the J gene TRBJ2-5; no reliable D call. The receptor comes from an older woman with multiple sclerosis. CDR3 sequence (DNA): TGTGCCAGCAGCTTAGCAGGCCCGGAGGAGACCCAGTACTTC. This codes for CASSLAGPEETQYF.